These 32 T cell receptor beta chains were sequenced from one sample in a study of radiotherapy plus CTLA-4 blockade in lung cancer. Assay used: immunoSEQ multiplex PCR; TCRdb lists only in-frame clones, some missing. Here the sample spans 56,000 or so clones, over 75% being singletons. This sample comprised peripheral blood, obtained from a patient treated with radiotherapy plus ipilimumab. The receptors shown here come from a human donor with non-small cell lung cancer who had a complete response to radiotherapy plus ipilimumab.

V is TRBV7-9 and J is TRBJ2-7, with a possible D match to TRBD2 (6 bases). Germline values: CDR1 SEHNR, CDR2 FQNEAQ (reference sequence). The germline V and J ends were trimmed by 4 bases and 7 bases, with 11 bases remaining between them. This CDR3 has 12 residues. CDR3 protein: CASSSGDREQYF. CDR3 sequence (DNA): TGTGCCAGCAGCTCGGGGGATCGGGAGCAGTACTTC.

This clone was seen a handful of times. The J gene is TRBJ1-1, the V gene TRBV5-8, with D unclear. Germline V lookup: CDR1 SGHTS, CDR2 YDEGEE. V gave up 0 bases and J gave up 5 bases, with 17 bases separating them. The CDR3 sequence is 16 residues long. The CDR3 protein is CASSLVTTSGGTEAFF. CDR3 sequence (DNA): TGTGCCAGCAGCTTGGTCACGACCAGCGGTGGGACTGAAGCTTTCTTT.

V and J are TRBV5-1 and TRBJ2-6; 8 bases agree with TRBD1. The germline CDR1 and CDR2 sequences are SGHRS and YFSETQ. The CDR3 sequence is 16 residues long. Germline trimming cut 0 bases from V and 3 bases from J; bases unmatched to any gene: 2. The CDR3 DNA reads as TGCGCCAGCAGCTTGGGGACAGGGTTTGGGGCCAACGTCCTGACTTTC. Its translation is CASSLGTGFGANVLTF.

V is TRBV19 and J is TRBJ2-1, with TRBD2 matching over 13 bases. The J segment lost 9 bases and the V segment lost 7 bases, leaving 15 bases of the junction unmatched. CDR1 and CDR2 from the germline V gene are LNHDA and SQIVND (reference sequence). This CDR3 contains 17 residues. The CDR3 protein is CASKSTSGTSGTGEQFF. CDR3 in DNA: TGTGCCAGTAAATCAACCTCCGGGACTAGCGGGACGGGTGAGCAGTTCTTC. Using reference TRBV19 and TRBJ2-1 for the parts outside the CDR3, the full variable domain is DGGITQSPKYLFRKEGQNVTLSCEQNLNHDAMYWYRQDPGQGLRLIYYSQIVNDFQKGDIAEGYSVSREKKESFPLTVTSAQKNPTAFYLCASKSTSGTSGTGEQFFGPGTRLTVL.

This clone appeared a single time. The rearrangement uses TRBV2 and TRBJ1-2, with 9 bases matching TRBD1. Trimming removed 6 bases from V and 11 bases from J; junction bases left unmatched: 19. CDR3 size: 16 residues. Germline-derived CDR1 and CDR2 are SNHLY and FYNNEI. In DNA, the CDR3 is TGTGCCAGCAGCCGACAACCGCAACCGGGACAGGGTTTTTACACCTTC. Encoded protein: CASSRQPQPGQGFYTF. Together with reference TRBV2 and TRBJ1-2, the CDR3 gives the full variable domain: EPEVTQTPSHQVTQMGQEVILRCVPISNHLYFYWYRQILGQKVEFLVSFYNNEISEKSEIFDDQFSVERPDGSNFTLKIRSTKLEDSAMYFCASSRQPQPGQGFYTFGSGTRLTVV.

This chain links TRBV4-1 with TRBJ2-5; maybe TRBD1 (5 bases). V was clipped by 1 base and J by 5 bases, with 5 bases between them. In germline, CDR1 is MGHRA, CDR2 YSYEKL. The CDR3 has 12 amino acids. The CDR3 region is CASSQAGETQYF. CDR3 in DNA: TGCGCCAGCAGCCAAGCAGGGGAGACCCAGTACTTC.

The CDR3 protein is CASSPDRVNTEAFF. CDR3 in DNA: TGCGCCAGCAGCCCCGACAGGGTGAACACTGAAGCTTTCTTT. The chain links TRBV5-1 to TRBJ1-1; TRBD1 matches 7 bases. V was clipped by 4 bases and J by 0 bases; unmatched bases: 3. There are 14 residues in the CDR3. Germline-derived CDR1 and CDR2 are SGHRS and YFSETQ.

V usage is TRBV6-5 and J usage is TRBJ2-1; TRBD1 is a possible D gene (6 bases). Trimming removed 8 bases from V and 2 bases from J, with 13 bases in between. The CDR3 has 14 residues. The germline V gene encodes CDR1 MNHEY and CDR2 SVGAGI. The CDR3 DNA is TGTGCCAGCGTAGCCAGGGGTGCCTACAATGAGCAGTTCTTC. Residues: CASVARGAYNEQFF.

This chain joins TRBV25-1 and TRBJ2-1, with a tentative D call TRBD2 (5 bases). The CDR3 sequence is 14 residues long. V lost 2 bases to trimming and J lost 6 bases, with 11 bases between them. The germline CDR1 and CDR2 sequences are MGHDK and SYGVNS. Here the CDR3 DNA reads TGTGCCAGCAGTGAAGTCGGGGAACGCAATGAGCAGTTCTTC. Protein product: CASSEVGERNEQFF. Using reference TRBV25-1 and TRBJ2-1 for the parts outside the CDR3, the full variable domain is EADIYQTPRYLVIGTGKKITLECSQTMGHDKMYWYQQDPGMELHLIHYSYGVNSTEKGDLSSESTVSRIRTEHFPLTLESARPSHTSQYLCASSEVGERNEQFFGPGTRLTVL.

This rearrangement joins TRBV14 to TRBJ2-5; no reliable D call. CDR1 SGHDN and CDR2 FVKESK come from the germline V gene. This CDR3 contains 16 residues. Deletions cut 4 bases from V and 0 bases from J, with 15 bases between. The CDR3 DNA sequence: TGTGCCAGCAGCCCCCGACTGAGCCAGTACCAAGAGACCCAGTACTTC. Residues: CASSPRLSQYQETQYF.

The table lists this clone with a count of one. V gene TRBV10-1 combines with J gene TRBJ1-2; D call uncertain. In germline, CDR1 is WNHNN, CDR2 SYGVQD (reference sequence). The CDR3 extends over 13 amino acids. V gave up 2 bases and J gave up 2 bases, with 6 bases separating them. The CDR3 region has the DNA TGCGCCAGCAGTGAGAACACAAACTATGGCTACACCTTC. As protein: CASSENTNYGYTF.

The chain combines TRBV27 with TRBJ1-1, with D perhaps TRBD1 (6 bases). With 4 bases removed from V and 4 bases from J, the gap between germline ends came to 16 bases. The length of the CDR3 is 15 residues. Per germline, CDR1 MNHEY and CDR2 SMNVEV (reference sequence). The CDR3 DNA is TGTGCCAGCAGTTCCGCCGGGACATGGAGCACTGAAGCTTTCTTT. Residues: CASSSAGTWSTEAFF.

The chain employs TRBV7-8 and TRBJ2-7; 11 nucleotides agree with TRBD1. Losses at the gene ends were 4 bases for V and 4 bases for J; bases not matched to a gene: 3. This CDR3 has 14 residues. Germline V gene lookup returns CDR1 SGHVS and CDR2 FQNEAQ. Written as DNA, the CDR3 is TGTGCCAGCAGCTCAGGGACAGGGGGTTACGAGCAGTACTTC. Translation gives CASSSGTGGYEQYF.

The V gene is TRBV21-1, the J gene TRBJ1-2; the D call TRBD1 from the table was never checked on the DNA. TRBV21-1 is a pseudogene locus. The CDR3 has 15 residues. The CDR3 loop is CASSKEDRVSYGYTF. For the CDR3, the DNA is TGTGCCAGCAGCAAAGAGGACAGGGTTAGCTATGGCTACACCTTC.

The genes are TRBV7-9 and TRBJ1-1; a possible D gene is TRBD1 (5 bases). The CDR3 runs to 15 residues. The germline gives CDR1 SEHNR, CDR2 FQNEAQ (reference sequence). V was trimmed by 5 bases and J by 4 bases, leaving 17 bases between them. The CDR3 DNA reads TGTGCCAGCAGCCAAAGACGGGGGAGGGGCACTGAAGCTTTCTTT. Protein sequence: CASSQRRGRGTEAFF. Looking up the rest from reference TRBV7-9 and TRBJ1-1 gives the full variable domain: DTGVSQNPRHKITKRGQNVTFRCDPISEHNRLYWYRQTLGQGPEFLTYFQNEAQLEKSRLLSDRFSAERPKGSFSTLEIQRTEQGDSAMYLCASSQRRGRGTEAFFGQGTRLTVV.

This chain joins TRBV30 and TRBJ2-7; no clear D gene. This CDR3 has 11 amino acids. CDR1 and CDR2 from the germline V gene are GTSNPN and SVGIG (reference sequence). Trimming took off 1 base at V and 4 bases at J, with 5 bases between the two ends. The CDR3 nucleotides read TGTGCCTGGAGTGCCGGGTACGAGCAGTACTTC. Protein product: CAWSAGYEQYF.

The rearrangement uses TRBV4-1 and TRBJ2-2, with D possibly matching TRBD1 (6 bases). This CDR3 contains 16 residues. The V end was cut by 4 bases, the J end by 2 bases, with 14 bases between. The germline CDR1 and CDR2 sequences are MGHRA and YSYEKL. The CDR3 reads CASSRQDGLNTGELFF. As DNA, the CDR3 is TGCGCCAGCAGCCGACAGGACGGGCTCAACACCGGGGAGCTGTTTTTT.

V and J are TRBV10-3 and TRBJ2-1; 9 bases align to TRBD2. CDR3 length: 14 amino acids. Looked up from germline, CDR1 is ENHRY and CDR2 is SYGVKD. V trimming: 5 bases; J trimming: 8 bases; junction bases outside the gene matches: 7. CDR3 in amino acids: CAISSSGGVHEQFF. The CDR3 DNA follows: TGTGCCATCAGTAGTAGCGGGGGCGTACATGAGCAGTTCTTC.

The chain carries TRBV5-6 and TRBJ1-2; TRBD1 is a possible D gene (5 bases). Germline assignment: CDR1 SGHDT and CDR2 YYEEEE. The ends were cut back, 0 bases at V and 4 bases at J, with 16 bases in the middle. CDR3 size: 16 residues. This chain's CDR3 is CASSLVRGLFAYGYTF. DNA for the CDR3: TGTGCCAGCAGCTTGGTTCGGGGGTTGTTTGCCTATGGCTACACCTTC.

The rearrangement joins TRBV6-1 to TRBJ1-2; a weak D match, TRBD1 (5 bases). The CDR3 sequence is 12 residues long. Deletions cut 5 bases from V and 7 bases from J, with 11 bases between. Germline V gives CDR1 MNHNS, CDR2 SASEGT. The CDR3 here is CASSLQEFGYTF. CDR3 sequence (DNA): TGTGCCAGCAGTTTACAGGAATTTGGCTACACCTTC.

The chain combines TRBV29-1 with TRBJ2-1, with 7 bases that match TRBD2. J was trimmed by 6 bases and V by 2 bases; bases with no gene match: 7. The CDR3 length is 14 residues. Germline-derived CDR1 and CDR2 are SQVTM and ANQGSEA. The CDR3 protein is CSVERSTSSNEQFF. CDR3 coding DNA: TGCAGCGTTGAACGATCGACTAGCAGCAATGAGCAGTTCTTC.

CDR3 region: CASGISGETQYF. As DNA, the CDR3 is TGTGCCTCGGGTATCAGCGGAGAGACCCAGTACTTC. The J gene is TRBJ2-5, the V gene TRBV2, with D possibly matching TRBD2 (5 bases). The CDR3 covers 12 residues. Trimming left V 11 bases short and J 4 bases short, with 14 bases between. The germline gives CDR1 SNHLY, CDR2 FYNNEI.

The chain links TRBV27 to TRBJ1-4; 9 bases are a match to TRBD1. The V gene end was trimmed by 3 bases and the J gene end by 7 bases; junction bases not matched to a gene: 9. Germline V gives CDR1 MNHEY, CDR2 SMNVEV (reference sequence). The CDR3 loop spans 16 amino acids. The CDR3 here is CASSFLTGQGFEKLFF. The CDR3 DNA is TGTGCCAGCAGTTTCCTTACGGGACAGGGTTTTGAAAAACTGTTTTTT.

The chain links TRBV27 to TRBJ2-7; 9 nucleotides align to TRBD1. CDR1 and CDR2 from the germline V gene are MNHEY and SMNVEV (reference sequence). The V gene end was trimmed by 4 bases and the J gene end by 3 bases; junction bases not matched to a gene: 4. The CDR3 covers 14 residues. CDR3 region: CASSWDRVSYEQYF. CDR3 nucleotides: TGTGCCAGCAGTTGGGACAGGGTGAGCTACGAGCAGTACTTC.

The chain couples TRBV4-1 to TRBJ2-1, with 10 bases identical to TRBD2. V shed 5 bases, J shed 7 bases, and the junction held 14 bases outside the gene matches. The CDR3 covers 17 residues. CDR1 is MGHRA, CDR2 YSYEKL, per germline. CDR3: CASSKTQLAGIKNEQFF. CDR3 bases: TGCGCCAGCAGCAAAACACAACTAGCGGGGATCAAAAATGAGCAGTTCTTC.

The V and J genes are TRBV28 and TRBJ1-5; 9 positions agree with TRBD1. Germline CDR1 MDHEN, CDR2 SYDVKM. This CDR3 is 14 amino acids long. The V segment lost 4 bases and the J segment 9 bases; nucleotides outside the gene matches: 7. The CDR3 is CASSWGQGNLPQHF. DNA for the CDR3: TGTGCCAGCAGTTGGGGACAGGGAAACTTGCCCCAGCATTTT.

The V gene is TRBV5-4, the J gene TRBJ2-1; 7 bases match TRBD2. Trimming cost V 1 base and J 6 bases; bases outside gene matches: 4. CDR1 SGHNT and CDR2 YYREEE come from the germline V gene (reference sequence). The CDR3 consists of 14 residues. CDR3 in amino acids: CASSLRDYGNEQFF. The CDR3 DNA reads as TGTGCCAGCAGCTTGAGGGACTACGGCAATGAGCAGTTCTTC.

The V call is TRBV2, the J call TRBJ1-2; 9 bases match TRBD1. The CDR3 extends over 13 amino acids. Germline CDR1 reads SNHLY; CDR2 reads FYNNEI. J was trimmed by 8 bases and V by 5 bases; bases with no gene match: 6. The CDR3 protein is CASSKQGAGGYTF. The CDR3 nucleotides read TGTGCCAGCAGTAAACAGGGGGCTGGGGGCTACACCTTC.

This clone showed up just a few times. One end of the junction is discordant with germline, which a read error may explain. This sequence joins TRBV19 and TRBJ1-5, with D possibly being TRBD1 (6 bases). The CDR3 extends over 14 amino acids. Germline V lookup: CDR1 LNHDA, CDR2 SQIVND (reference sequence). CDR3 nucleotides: TGTGCCAGTCGTATAGGACAGATTAATCAGCCCCAGCATTTT. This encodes CASRIGQINQPQHF.

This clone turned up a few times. DNA for the CDR3: TGCGCCAGCAGCCAAGATACGCTAGCGGTTCGAAATACGCAGTATTTT. Amino acids: CASSQDTLAVRNTQYF. V usage is TRBV4-1 and J usage is TRBJ2-3; 7 bases align to TRBD2. This CDR3 region has 16 residues. The germline V gene has CDR1 MGHRA and CDR2 YSYEKL. After removal of 0 bases from V and 7 bases from J, the junction contained 10 bases not matched to a gene.

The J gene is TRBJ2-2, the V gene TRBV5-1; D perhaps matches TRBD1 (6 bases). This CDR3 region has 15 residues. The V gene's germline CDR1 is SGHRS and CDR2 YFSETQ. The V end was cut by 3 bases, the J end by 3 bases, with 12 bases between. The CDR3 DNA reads TGCGCCAGCAGCTCCGGGACACCCGACACCGGGGAGCTGTTTTTT. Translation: CASSSGTPDTGELFF.

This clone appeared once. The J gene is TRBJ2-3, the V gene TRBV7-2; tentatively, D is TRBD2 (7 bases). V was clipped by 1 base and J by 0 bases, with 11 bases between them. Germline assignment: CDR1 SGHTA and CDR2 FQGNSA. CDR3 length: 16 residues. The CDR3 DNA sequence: TGTGCCAGCAGCTTAGGCGGGGGCGGGAGCACAGATACGCAGTATTTT. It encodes CASSLGGGGSTDTQYF.